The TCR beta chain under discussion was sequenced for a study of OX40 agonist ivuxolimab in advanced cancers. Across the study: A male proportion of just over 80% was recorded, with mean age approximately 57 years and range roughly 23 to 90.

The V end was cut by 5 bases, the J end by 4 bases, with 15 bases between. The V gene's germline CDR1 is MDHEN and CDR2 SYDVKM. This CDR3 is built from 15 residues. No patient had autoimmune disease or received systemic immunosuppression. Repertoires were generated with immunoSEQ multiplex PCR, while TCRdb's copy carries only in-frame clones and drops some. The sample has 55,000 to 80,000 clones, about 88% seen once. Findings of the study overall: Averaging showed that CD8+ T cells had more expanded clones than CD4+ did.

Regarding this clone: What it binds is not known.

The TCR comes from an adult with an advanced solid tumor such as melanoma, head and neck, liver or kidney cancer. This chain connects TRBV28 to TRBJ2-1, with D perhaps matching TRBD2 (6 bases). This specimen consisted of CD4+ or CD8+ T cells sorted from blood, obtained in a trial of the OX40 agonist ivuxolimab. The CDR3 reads CASSQAAGTYNEQFF. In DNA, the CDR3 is TGTGCCAGCAGTCAAGCAGCGGGTACTTACAATGAGCAGTTCTTC.